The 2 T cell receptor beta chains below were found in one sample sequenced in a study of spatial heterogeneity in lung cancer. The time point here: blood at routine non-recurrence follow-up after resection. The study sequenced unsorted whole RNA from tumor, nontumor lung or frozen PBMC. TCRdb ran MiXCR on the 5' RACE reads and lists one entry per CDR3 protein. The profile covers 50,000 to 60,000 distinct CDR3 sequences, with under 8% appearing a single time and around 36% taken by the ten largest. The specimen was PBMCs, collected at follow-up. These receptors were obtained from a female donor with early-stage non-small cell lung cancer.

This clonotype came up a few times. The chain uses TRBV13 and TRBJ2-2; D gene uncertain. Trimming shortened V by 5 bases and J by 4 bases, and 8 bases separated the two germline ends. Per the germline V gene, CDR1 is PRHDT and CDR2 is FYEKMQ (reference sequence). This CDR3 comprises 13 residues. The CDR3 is CASSRTGTGELFF. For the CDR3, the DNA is TGTGCCAGCAGCCGAACGGGCACCGGGGAGCTGTTTTTT.

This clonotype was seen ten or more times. CDR3 coding DNA: TGCGCCAGCAGCTTCTCTTGGGGGGCCACTGAAGCTTTCTTT. Protein: CASSFSWGATEAFF. The V call is TRBV5-1, the J call TRBJ1-1; TRBD1 is a possible D gene (6 bases). V was pared by 2 bases and J by 4 bases, with 12 bases between. Per germline, CDR1 SGHRS and CDR2 YFSETQ. CDR3 length equals 14 residues.